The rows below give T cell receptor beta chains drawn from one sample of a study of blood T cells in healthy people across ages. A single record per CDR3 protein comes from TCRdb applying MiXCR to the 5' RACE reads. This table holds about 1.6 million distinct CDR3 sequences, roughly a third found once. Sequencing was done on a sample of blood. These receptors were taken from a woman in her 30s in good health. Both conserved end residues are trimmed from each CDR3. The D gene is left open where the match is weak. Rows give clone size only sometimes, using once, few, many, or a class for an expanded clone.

SFEGGGGTGTQY,TRBV29-1,-,TRBJ2-3,-
ASSERPTRGPNTGELF,TRBV10-1,-,TRBJ2-2,-
ASSLEQTWSYNEQF,TRBV18,-,TRBJ2-1,-
ASSLDSREAGEQF,TRBV7-8,TRBD2,TRBJ2-1,-
SARGFGVETQY,TRBV20-1,-,TRBJ2-5,-
ASSSERRETQY,TRBV7-2,-,TRBJ2-5,few
SIEYSGYYNEQF,TRBV29-1,TRBD2,TRBJ2-1,-
ASRRTSYGYT,TRBV6-2/TRBV6-3,-,TRBJ1-2,few
ATSRDLLLGYNEQF,TRBV15,-,TRBJ2-1,-
ASSEFGGRAEAF,TRBV5-1,-,TRBJ1-1,-
ASSEAQGGMTGQF,TRBV2,-,TRBJ2-1,few
ASSSAQTSGGYEQY,TRBV12-3/TRBV12-4,TRBD2,TRBJ2-7,-
ASSALRSSYEQY,TRBV2,-,TRBJ2-7,few
ASSPGRFSYEQY,TRBV18,-,TRBJ2-7,few
ASSDGTGLTHEQF,TRBV7-7,TRBD1,TRBJ2-1,few
ASSLSGQRRNEQF,TRBV28,TRBD1,TRBJ2-1,-
SVRSGDGGDHEAQY,TRBV20-1,-,TRBJ2-5,-
ASSEVRGSLYEQY,TRBV2,TRBD2,TRBJ2-7,-
ASSLGSGLGSSRNNEQF,TRBV7-3,-,TRBJ2-1,-
SALYRVGTEAF,TRBV20-1,-,TRBJ1-1,few
ASSPGLAGTLFEQY,TRBV7-9,TRBD2,TRBJ2-7,once
ASSLAPFLSGRDYNEQF,TRBV7-6,TRBD2,TRBJ2-1,-
ASSHPGTQTIITDTQY,TRBV5-1,-,TRBJ2-3,many
SARASAGGPREQY,TRBV20-1,TRBD2,TRBJ2-7,-
AIRPGTAPGYT,TRBV10-3,-,TRBJ1-2,-
ASPAGLMNTEAF,TRBV11-2,-,TRBJ1-1,-
ASSSRRVSTDTQY,TRBV13,-,TRBJ2-3,-
ASGGTSGPYEQY,TRBV3-1,TRBD2,TRBJ2-7,few
SARDRRGGLGPQH,TRBV20-1,-,TRBJ1-5,few
ASSLGTLNYGYT,TRBV5-4,-,TRBJ1-2,few
AISDPRIAGGTDTQY,TRBV10-3,TRBD2,TRBJ2-3,few
ASSGGRATYEQY,TRBV9,-,TRBJ2-7,-
SVVTGGSYEQY,TRBV29-1,TRBD1,TRBJ2-7,many